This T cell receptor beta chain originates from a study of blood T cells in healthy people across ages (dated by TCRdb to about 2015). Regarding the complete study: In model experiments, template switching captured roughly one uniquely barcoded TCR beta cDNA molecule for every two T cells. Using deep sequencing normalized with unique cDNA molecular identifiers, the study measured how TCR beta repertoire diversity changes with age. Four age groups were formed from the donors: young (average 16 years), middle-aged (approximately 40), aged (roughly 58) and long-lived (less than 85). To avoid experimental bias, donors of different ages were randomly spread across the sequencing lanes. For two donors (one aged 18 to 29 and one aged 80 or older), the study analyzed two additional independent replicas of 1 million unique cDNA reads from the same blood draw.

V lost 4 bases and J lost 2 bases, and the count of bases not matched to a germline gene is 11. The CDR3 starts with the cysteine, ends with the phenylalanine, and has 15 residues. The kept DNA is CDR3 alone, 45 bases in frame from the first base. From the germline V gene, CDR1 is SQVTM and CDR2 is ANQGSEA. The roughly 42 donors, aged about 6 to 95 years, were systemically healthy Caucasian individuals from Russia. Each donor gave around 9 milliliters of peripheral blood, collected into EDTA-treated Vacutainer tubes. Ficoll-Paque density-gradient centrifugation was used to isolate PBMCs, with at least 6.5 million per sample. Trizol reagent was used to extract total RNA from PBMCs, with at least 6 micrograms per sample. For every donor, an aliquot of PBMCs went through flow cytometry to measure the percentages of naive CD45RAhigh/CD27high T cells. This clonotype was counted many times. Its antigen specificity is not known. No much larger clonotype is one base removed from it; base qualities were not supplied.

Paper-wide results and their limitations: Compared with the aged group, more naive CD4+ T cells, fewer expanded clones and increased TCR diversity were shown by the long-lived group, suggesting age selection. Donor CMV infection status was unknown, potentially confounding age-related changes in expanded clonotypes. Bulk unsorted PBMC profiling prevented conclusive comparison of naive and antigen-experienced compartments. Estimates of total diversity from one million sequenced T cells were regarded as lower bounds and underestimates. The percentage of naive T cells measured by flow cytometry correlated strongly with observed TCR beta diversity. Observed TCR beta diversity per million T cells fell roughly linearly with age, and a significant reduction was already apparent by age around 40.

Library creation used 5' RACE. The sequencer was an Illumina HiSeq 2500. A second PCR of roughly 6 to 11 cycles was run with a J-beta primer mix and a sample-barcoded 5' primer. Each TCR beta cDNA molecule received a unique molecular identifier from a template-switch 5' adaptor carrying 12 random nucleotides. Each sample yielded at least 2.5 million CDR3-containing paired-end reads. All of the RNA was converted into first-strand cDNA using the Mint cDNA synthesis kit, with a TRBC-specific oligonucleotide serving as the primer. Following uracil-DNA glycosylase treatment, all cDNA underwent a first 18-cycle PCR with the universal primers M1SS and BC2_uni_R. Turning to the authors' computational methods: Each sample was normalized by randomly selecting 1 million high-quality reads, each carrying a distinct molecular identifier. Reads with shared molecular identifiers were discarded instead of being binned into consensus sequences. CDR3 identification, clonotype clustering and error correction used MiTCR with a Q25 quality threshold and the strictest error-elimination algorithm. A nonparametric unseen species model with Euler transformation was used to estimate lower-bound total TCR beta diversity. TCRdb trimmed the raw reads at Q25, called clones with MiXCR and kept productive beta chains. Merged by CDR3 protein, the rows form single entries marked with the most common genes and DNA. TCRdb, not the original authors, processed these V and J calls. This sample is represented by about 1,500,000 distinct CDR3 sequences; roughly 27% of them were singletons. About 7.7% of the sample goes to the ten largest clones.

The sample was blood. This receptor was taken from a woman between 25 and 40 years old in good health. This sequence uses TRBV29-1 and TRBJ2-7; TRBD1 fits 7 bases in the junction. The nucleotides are TGCAGCGTTGTCTATCTAGGGCAGGGGGCCTACGAGCAGTACTTC. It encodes CSVVYLGQGAYEQYF.